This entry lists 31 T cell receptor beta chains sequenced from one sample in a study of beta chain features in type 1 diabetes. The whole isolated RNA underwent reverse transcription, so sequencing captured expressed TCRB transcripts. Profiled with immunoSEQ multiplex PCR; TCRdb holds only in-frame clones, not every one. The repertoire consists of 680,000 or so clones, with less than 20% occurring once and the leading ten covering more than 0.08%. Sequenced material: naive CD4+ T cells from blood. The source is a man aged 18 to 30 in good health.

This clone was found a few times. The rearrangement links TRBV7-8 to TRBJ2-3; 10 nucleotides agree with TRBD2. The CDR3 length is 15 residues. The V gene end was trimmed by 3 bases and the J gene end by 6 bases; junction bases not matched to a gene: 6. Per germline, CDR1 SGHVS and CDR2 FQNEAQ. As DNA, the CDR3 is TGTGCCAGCAGCTTGTCTAGCGGGGGCCGGGATACGCAGTATTTT. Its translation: CASSLSSGGRDTQYF.

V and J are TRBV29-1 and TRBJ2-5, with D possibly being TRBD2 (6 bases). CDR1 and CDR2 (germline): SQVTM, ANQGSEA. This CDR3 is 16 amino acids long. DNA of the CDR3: TGCAGTTTTGTCCTAACGGAGGCTAGGAGGGGACAGACCCAGTACTTC. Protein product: CSFVLTEARRGQTQYF.

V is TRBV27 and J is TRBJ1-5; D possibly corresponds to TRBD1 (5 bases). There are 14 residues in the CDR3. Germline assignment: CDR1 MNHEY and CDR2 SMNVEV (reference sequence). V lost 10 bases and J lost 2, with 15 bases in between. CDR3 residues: CAISAGQGNQPQHF. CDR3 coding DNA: TGTGCCATCTCTGCAGGGCAGGGCAATCAGCCCCAGCATTTT.

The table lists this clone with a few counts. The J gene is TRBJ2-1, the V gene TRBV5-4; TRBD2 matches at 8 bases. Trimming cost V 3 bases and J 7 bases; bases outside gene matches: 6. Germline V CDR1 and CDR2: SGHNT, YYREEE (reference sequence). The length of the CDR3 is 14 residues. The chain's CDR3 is CASSYPGLENEQFF. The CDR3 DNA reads TGTGCCAGCAGCTACCCGGGACTAGAGAATGAGCAGTTCTTC.

As DNA, the CDR3 is TGTGCCAGCAGTTACGGTGGACAGGGCCAAACCTACGAGCAGTACTTC. This gives the protein CASSYGGQGQTYEQYF. The V call is TRBV6-5, the J call TRBJ2-7; TRBD1 matches 8 bases. J lost 2 bases, V lost 2 bases, and 8 bases had no gene match. The germline V gene encodes CDR1 MNHEY and CDR2 SVGAGI. The CDR3 has 16 residues.

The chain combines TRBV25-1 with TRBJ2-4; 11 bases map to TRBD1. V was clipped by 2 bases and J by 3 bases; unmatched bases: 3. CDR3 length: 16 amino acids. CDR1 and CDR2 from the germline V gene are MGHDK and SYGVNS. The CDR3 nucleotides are TGTGCCAGCAGTGAAGGGGACAGGGGGAGCAAAAACATTCAGTACTTC. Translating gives CASSEGDRGSKNIQYF.

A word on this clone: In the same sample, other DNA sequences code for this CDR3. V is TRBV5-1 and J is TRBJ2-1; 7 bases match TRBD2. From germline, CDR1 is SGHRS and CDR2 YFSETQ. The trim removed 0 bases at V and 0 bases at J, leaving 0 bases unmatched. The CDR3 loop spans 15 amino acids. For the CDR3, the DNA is TGCGCCAGCAGCTTGGGCGGGAGCTCCTACAATGAGCAGTTCTTC. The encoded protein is CASSLGGSSYNEQFF.

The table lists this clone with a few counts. CDR3 DNA sequence: TGTGCCAGTAGTGATCCGGGACAGGGAAGGGGGCGTTTTTGGTCCAAAAACATTCAGTACTTC. Its translation is CASSDPGQGRGRFWSKNIQYF. The chain carries TRBV19 and TRBJ2-4; the match to TRBD1 covers 9 bases. Germline V CDR1 and CDR2: LNHDA, SQIVND (reference sequence). The CDR3 totals 21 residues. Losses at the gene ends were 5 bases for V and 2 bases for J; bases not matched to a gene: 22. Using reference TRBV19 and TRBJ2-4 for the parts outside the CDR3, the full variable domain is DGGITQSPKYLFRKEGQNVTLSCEQNLNHDAMYWYRQDPGQGLRLIYYSQIVNDFQKGDIAEGYSVSREKKESFPLTVTSAQKNPTAFYLCASSDPGQGRGRFWSKNIQYFGAGTRLSVL.

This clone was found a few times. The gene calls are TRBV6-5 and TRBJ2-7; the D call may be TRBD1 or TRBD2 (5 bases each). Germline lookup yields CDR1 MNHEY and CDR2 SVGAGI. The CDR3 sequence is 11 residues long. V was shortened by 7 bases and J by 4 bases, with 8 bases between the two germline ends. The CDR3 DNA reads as TGTGCCAGCACTGGGGGTTACGAGCAGTACTTC. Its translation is CASTGGYEQYF.

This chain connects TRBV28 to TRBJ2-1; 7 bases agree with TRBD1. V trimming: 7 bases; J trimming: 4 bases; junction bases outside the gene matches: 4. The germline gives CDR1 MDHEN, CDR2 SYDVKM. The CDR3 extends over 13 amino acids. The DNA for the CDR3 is TGTGCCAGCATTCACAGGGGATACAATGAGCAGTTCTTC. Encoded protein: CASIHRGYNEQFF.

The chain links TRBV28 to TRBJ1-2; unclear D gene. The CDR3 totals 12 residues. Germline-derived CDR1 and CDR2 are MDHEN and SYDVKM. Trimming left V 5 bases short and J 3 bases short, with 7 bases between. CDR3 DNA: TGTGCCAGCAGTCGTGCAGACTATGGCTACACCTTC. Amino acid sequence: CASSRADYGYTF.

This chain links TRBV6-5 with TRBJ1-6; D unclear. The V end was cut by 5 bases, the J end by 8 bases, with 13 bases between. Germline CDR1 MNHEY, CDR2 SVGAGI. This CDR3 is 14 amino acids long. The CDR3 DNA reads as TGTGCCAGCAGTGAACGAGGGAGGGATTCACCCCTCCACTTT. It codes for CASSERGRDSPLHF.

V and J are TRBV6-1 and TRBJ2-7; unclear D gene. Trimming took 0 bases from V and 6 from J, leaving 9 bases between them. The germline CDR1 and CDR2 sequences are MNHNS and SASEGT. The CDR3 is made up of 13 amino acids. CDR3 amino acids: CASSEAPVSEQYF. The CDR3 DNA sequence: TGTGCCAGCAGTGAAGCCCCAGTAAGCGAGCAGTACTTC.

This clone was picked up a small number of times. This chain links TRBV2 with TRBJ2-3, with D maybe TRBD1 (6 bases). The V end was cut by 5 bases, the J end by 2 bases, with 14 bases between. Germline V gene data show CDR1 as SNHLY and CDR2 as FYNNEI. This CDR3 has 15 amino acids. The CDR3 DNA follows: TGTGCCAGCAGTATACAGGGATTGGTCACAGATACGCAGTATTTT. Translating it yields CASSIQGLVTDTQYF.

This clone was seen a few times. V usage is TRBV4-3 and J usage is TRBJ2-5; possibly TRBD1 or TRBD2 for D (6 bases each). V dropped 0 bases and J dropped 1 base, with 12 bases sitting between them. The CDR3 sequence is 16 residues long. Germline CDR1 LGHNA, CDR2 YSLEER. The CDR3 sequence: CASSQDTRDTQETQYF. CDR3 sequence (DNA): TGCGCCAGCAGCCAAGATACGCGGGACACCCAAGAGACCCAGTACTTC.

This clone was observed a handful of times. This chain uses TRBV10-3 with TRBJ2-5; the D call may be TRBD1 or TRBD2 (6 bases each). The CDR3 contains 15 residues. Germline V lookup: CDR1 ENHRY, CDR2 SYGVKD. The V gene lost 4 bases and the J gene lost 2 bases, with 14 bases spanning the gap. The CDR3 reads CAISALRGRQETQYF. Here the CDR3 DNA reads TGTGCCATCAGTGCCTTACGGGGGCGGCAAGAGACCCAGTACTTC.

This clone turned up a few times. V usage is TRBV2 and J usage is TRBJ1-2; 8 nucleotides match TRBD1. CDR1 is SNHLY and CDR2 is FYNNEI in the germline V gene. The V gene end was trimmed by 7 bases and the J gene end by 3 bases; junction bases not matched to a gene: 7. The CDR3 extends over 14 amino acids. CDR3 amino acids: CASKGQGTDYGYTF. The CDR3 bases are TGTGCCAGCAAAGGACAGGGAACCGACTATGGCTACACCTTC.

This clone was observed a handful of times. This CDR3 is CASSLYGWQGTGNTIYF. The CDR3 DNA reads TGTGCCAGCAGTTTATATGGTTGGCAGGGAACTGGAAACACCATATATTTT. This sequence joins TRBV28 and TRBJ1-3; D is perhaps TRBD1 (5 bases). CDR3 length equals 17 residues. Germline V gene data show CDR1 as MDHEN and CDR2 as SYDVKM. The V end was cut by 1 base, the J end by 2 bases, with 15 bases between.

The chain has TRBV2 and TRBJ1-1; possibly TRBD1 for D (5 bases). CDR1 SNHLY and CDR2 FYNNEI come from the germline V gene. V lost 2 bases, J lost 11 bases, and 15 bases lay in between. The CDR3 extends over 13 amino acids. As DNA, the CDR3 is TGTGCCAGCAGTGAAAACAGGCATCAGGGTGCTTTCTTT. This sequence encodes CASSENRHQGAFF.

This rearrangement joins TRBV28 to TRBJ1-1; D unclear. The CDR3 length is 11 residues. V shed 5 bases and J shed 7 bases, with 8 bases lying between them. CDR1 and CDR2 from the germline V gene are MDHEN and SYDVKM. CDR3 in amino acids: CASSPRNEAFF. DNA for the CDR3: TGTGCCAGCAGTCCCCGTAATGAAGCTTTCTTT.

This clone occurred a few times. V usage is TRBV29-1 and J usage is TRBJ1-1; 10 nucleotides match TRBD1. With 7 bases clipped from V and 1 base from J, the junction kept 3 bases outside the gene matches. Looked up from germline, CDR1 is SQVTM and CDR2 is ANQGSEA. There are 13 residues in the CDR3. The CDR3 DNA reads TGCAGCGGCTGGGACAGGGGGAACACTGAAGCTTTCTTT. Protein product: CSGWDRGNTEAFF.

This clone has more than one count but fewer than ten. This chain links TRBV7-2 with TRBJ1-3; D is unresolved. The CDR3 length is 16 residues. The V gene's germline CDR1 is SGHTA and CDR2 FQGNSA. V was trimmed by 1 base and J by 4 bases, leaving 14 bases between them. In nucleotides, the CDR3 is TGTGCCAGCAGCTTAGAATTTTTGGGGTTCGGAAACACCATATATTTT. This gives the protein CASSLEFLGFGNTIYF.

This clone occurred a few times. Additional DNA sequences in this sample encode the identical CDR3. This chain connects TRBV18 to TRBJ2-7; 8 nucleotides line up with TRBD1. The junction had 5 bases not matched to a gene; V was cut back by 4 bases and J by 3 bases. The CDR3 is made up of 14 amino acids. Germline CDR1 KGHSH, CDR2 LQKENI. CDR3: CASSLGQGIYEQYF. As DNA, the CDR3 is TGTGCCAGCTCACTAGGACAGGGAATCTACGAGCAGTACTTC. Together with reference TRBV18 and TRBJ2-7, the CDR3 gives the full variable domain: NAGVMQNPRHLVRRRGQEARLRCSPMKGHSHVYWYRQLPEEGLKFMVYLQKENIIDESGMPKERFSAEFPKEGPSILRIQQVVRGDSAAYFCASSLGQGIYEQYFGPGTRLTVT.

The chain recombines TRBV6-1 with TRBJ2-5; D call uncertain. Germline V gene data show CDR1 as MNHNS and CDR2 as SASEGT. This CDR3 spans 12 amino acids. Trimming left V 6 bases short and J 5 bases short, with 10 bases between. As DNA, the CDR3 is TGTGCCAGCAGGGTCGGGTGGGAGACCCAGTACTTC. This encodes CASRVGWETQYF.

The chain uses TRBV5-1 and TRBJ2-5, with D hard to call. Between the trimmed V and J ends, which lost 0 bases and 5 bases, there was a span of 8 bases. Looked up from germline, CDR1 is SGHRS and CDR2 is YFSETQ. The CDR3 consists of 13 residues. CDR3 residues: CASSLVGRETQYF. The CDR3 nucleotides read TGCGCCAGCAGCTTGGTGGGTAGGGAGACCCAGTACTTC.

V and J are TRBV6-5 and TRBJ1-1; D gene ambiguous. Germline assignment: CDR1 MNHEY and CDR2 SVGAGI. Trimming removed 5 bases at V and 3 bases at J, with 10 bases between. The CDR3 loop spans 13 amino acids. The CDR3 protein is CASSPGSHTEAFF. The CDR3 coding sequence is TGTGCCAGCAGTCCCGGGAGCCACACTGAAGCTTTCTTT.

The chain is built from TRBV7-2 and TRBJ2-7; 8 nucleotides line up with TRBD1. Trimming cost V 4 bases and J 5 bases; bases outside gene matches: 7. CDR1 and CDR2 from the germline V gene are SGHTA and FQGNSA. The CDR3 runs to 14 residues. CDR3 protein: CASSSQTGEDEQYF. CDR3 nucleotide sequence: TGTGCCAGCAGCTCTCAGACAGGGGAAGACGAGCAGTACTTC.

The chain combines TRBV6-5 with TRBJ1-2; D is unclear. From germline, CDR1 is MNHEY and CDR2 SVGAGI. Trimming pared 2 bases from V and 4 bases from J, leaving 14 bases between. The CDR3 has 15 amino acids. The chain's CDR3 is CASSYLRTASYGYTF. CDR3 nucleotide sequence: TGTGCCAGCAGTTACCTACGGACGGCGAGCTATGGCTACACCTTC.

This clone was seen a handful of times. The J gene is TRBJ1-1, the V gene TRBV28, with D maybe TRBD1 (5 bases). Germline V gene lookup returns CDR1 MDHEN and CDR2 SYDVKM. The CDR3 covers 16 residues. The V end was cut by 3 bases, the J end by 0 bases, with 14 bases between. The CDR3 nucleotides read TGTGCCAGCAGTTTCGGGGCAGGGAGCGTGAACACTGAAGCTTTCTTT. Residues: CASSFGAGSVNTEAFF.

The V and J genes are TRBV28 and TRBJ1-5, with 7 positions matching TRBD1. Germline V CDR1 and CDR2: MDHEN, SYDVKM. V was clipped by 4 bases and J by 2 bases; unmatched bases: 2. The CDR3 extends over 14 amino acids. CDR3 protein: CASSSGQRNQPQHF. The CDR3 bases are TGTGCCAGCAGTTCGGGACAGCGCAATCAGCCCCAGCATTTT.

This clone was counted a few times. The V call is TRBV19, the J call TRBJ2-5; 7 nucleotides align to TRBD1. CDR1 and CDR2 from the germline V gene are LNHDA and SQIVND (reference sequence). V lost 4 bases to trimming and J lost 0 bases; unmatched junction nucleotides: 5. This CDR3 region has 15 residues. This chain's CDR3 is CASSKGQVYQETQYF. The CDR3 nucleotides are TGTGCCAGTAGTAAAGGACAGGTGTACCAAGAGACCCAGTACTTC.